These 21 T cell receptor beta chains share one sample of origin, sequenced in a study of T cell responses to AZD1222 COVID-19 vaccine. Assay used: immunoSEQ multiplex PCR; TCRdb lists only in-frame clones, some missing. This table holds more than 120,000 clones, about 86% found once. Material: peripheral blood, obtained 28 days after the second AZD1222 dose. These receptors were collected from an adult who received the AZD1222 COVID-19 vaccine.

CDR3 in DNA: TGTGCCAGCAGTGGCAACTCCTACGAGCAGTACTTC. Its translation: CASSGNSYEQYF. The chain uses TRBV2 and TRBJ2-7; D call uncertain. Germline-derived CDR1 and CDR2 are SNHLY and FYNNEI. This CDR3 spans 12 amino acids. The V end lost 4 bases, the J end lost 0 bases, and 4 bases lay between the germline ends.

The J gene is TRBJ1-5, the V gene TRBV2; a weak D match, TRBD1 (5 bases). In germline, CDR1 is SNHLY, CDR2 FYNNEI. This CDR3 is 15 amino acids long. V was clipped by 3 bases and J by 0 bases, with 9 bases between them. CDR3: CASSEGQVSNQPQHF. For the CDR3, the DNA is TGTGCCAGCAGTGAGGGGCAGGTTAGCAATCAGCCCCAGCATTTT.

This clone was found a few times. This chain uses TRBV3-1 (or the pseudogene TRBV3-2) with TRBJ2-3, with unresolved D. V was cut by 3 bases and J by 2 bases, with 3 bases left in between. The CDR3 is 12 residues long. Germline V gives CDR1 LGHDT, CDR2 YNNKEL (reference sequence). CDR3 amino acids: CASSHFTDTQYF. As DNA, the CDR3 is TGTGCCAGCAGCCACTTCACAGATACGCAGTATTTT.

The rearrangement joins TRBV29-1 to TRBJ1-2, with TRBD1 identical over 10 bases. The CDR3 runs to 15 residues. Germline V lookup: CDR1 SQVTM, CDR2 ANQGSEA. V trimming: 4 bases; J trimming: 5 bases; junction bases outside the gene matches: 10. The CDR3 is CSVGGQGEGSYGYTF. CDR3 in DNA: TGCAGCGTTGGCGGACAGGGGGAGGGCTCATATGGCTACACCTTC. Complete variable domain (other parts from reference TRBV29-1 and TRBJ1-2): SAVISQKPSRDICQRGTSLTIQCQVDSQVTMMFWYRQQPGQSLTLIATANQGSEATYESGFVIDKFPISRPNLTFSTLTVSNMSPEDSSIYLCSVGGQGEGSYGYTFGSGTRLTVV.

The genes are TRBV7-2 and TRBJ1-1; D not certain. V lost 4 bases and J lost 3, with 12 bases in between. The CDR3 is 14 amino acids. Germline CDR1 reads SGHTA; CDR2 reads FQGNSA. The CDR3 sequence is CASSYRREDTEAFF. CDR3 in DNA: TGTGCCAGCAGCTACCGACGGGAAGACACTGAAGCTTTCTTT.

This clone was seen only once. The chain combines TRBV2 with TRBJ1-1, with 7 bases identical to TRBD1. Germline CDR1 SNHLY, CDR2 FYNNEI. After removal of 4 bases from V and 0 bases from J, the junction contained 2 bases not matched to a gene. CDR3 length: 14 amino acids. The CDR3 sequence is CASSAQGLNTEAFF. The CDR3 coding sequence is TGTGCCAGCAGTGCACAGGGGCTGAACACTGAAGCTTTCTTT.

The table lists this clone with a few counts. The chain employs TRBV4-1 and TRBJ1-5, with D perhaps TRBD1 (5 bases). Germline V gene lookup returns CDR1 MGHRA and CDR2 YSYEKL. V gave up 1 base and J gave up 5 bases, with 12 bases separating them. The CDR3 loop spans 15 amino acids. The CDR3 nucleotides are TGCGCCAGCAGCCAAGGGCAGGGAGCTTATCAGCCCCAGCATTTT. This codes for CASSQGQGAYQPQHF.

In DNA form, the CDR3 reads TGTGCCAGCAGCCAAGGAGGACTAGCGGGAGAGGAGCAGTACTTC. Protein: CASSQGGLAGEEQYF. This sequence joins TRBV3-1 (or the pseudogene TRBV3-2) and TRBJ2-7; 13 bases match TRBD2. The CDR3 has 15 residues. The germline gives CDR1 LGHDT, CDR2 YNNKEL (reference sequence). After removal of 1 base from V and 7 bases from J, the junction contained 4 bases not matched to a gene.

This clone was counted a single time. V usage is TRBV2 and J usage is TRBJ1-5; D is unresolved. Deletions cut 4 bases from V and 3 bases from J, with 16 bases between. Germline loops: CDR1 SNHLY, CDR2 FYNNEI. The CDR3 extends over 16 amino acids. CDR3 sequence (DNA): TGTGCCAGCAGTGGCCCCGGATGGGGTGCCAATCAGCCCCAGCATTTT. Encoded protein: CASSGPGWGANQPQHF. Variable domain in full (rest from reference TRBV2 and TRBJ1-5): EPEVTQTPSHQVTQMGQEVILRCVPISNHLYFYWYRQILGQKVEFLVSFYNNEISEKSEIFDDQFSVERPDGSNFTLKIRSTKLEDSAMYFCASSGPGWGANQPQHFGDGTRLSIL.

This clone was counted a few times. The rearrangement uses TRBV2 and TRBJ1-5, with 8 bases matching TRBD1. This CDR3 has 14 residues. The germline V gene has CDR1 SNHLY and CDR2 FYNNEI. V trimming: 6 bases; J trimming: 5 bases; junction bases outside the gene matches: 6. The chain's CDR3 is CASREGQAYQPQHF. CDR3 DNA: TGTGCCAGCAGGGAGGGACAGGCTTATCAGCCCCAGCATTTT.

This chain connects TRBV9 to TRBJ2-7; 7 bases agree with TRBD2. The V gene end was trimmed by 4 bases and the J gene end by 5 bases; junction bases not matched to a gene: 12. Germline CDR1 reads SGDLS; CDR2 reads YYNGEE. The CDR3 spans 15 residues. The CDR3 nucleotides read TGTGCCAGCAGCCTCTCGACGGGCCGGGGGGACGAGCAGTACTTC. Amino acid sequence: CASSLSTGRGDEQYF.

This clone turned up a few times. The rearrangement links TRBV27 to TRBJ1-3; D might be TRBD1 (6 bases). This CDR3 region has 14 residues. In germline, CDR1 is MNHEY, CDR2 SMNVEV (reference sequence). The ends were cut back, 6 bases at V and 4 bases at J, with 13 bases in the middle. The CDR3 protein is CASSLQGPGNTIYF. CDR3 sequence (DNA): TGTGCCAGCAGCCTTCAGGGGCCAGGAAACACCATATATTTT.

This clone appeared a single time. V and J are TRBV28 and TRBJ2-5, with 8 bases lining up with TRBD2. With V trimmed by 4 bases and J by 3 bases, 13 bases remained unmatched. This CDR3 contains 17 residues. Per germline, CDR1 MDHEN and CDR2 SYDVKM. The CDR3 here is CASSSPLLGLGEETQYF. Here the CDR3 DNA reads TGTGCCAGCAGTTCCCCTCTTTTGGGACTAGGCGAAGAGACCCAGTACTTC.

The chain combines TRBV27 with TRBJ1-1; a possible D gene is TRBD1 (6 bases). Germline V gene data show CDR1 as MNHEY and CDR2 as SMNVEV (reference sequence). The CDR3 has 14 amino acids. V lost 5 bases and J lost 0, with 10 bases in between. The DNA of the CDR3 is TGTGCCAGCAGTCCTGGGACAATGAACACTGAAGCTTTCTTT. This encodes CASSPGTMNTEAFF.

CDR3 DNA sequence: TGTGCCTGGATACAGGGGGCATATGACTATGGCTACACCTTC. Its protein product is CAWIQGAYDYGYTF. The rearrangement uses TRBV30 and TRBJ1-2; TRBD1 matches at 9 bases. The CDR3 length is 14 residues. CDR1 is GTSNPN, CDR2 SVGIG, per germline (reference sequence). Germline trimming cut 4 bases from V and 3 bases from J; bases unmatched to any gene: 6.

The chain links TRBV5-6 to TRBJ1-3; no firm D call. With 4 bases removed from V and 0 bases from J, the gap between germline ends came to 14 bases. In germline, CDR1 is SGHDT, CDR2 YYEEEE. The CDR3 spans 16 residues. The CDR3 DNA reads TGTGCCAGCAGCAACCCGACACCCTACTCTGGAAACACCATATATTTT. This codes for CASSNPTPYSGNTIYF.

The CDR3 reads CASSVAQLGPNTEAFF. The CDR3, as DNA: TGTGCCAGCAGCGTTGCTCAGCTGGGTCCGAACACTGAAGCTTTCTTT. The chain employs TRBV9 and TRBJ1-1; D is ambiguous. Germline V lookup: CDR1 SGDLS, CDR2 YYNGEE. The CDR3 loop spans 16 amino acids. V was pared by 2 bases and J by 1 base, with 15 bases between.

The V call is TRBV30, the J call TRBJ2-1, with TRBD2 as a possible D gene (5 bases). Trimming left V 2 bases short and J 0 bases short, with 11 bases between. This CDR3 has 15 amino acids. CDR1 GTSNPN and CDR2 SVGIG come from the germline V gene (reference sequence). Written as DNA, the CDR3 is TGTGCCTGGAGTCTCGAGCGGTACTCCTACAATGAGCAGTTCTTC. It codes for CAWSLERYSYNEQFF.

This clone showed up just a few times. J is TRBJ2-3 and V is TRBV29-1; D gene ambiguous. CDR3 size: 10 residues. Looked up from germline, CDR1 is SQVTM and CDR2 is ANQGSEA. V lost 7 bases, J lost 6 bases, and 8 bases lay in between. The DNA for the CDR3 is TGCAGCGGGCGGTCGGATACGCAGTATTTT. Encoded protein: CSGRSDTQYF.

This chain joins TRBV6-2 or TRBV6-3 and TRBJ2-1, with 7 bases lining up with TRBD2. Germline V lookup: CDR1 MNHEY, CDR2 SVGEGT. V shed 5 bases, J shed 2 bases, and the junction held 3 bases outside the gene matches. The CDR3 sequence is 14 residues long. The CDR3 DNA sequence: TGTGCCAGCAGTACCGCGGGGGCCTACAATGAGCAGTTCTTC. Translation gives CASSTAGAYNEQFF.

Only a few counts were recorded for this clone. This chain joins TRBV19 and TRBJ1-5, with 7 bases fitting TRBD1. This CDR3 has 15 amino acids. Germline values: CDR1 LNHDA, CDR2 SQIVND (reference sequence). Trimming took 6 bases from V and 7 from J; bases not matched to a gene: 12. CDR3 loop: CASSELQGSVQPQHF. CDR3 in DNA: TGTGCCAGTAGCGAATTACAGGGGAGCGTCCAGCCCCAGCATTTT.